The next 32 T cell receptor beta chains were all read from a single sample in a study of persistence of HIV-infected CD4 T cells. This was the immunoSEQ version 4 assay in survey mode. Produced via immunoSEQ multiplex PCR; TCRdb's table is partial and in-frame only. The data contain under 20,000 clones, about four fifths of them singletons. These TCRs' antigens remain unknown. Cells were stimulated with CMV-infected fibroblast lysates at around 9.1 ug/mL. Sorting selected CD4+ T cells upregulating both CD40 ligand and CD69. The sequenced sample was CD4+ T cells sorted from PBMCs after approximately 19-hour stimulation, obtained from a patient who received antiretroviral therapy. All receptors derive from an adult man with HIV who was CMV-seropositive.

This chain links TRBV19 with TRBJ1-6, with 7 bases aligning to TRBD1. With V trimmed by 5 bases and J by 7 bases, 8 bases remained unmatched. The CDR3 spans 15 residues. Germline V gives CDR1 LNHDA, CDR2 SQIVND (reference sequence). The CDR3 nucleotides are TGTGCCAGTAGTTTACGACAGGGAGGGAATTCACCCCTCCACTTT. This encodes CASSLRQGGNSPLHF.

The chain combines TRBV6-6 with TRBJ2-2; D gene ambiguous. This CDR3 is 14 amino acids long. Germline V gives CDR1 MNHNY, CDR2 SVGAGI (reference sequence). V was pared by 5 bases and J by 5 bases, with 12 bases between. CDR3 nucleotide sequence: TGTGCCAGCAGTACCGACGGCGGAACCGGGGAGCTGTTTTTT. The encoded protein is CASSTDGGTGELFF.

V and J are TRBV28 and TRBJ2-7; a possible D gene is TRBD1 (6 bases). V was trimmed by 4 bases and J by 2 bases, leaving 12 bases between them. The CDR3 is made up of 14 amino acids. Germline V gene lookup returns CDR1 MDHEN and CDR2 SYDVKM. In nucleotides, the CDR3 is TGTGCCAGCAGTTACAGGGACCTTCCCTACGAGCAGTACTTC. This codes for CASSYRDLPYEQYF.

The chain employs TRBV28 and TRBJ1-4; D is unclear. Germline-derived CDR1 and CDR2 are MDHEN and SYDVKM. The V gene lost 4 bases and the J gene lost 0 bases, with 9 bases spanning the gap. This CDR3 is 15 amino acids long. The DNA of the CDR3 is TGTGCCAGCAGTTCCTTCGGGGCAACTAATGAAAAACTGTTTTTT. Protein sequence: CASSSFGATNEKLFF.

This clone was found once. The chain uses TRBV6-5 and TRBJ1-2; D remains ambiguous. Trimming took 2 bases from V and 8 from J, leaving 18 bases between them. The germline V gene encodes CDR1 MNHEY and CDR2 SVGAGI. CDR3 size: 15 residues. DNA for the CDR3: TGTGCCAGCAGTTACGAAGGTCCCACCAGTGGCGGCTACACCTTC. Its translation: CASSYEGPTSGGYTF.

The chain recombines TRBV19 with TRBJ1-6; 7 bases are shared with TRBD1. The germline V gene has CDR1 LNHDA and CDR2 SQIVND (reference sequence). The CDR3 runs 14 residues. After removal of 5 bases from V and 10 bases from J, the junction contained 8 bases not matched to a gene. Here the CDR3 reads CASSGRQGISPLHF. The CDR3 bases are TGTGCCAGTAGTGGCCGACAGGGAATATCACCCCTCCACTTT. Combining the CDR3 with reference TRBV19 and TRBJ1-6 gives the whole variable domain DGGITQSPKYLFRKEGQNVTLSCEQNLNHDAMYWYRQDPGQGLRLIYYSQIVNDFQKGDIAEGYSVSREKKESFPLTVTSAQKNPTAFYLCASSGRQGISPLHFGNGTRLTVT.

This rearrangement joins TRBV20-1 to TRBJ1-1, with 8 bases fitting TRBD1. V dropped 3 bases and J dropped 11; count of bases not matched to a gene: 14. This CDR3 comprises 14 residues. CDR1 DFQATT and CDR2 SNEGSKA come from the germline V gene (reference sequence). CDR3 sequence (DNA): TGCAGTGCTAGTAATAGGTGGGGACAGGAGGAGGCTTTCTTT. It is translated as CSASNRWGQEEAFF.

The chain carries TRBV24-1 and TRBJ2-7; D possibly corresponds to TRBD1 (6 bases). Germline CDR1 KGHDR, CDR2 SFDVKD. V was cut by 3 bases and J by 6 bases, with 14 bases left in between. The CDR3 covers 14 residues. CDR3 sequence reads: CATSDPRQAGEQYF. CDR3 bases: TGTGCCACCAGTGATCCCCGACAGGCCGGCGAGCAGTACTTC.

The chain has TRBV2 and TRBJ1-1, with D unresolved. V was trimmed by 9 bases and J by 0 bases, leaving 14 bases between them. CDR3 size: 14 residues. Germline V CDR1 and CDR2: SNHLY, FYNNEI. The CDR3 DNA follows: TGTGCCAGTTCTATTATCCAAATGAACACTGAAGCTTTCTTT. Protein sequence: CASSIIQMNTEAFF.

This rearrangement joins TRBV7-8 to TRBJ1-6, with 8 nucleotides matching TRBD1. The CDR3 has 15 residues. V gave up 0 bases and J gave up 9 bases; unmatched junction bases: 4. CDR1 is SGHVS, CDR2 FQNEAQ, per germline. The DNA for the CDR3 is TGTGCCAGCAGCTTAGCGCAGGGGGCGGCTTCACCCCTCCACTTT. Translation: CASSLAQGAASPLHF.

This clone was observed once. The chain uses TRBV5-1 and TRBJ1-1, with TRBD1 matching 8 bases. V was pared by 5 bases and J by 2 bases, with 8 bases of the junction left unmatched. Per the germline V gene, CDR1 is SGHRS and CDR2 is YFSETQ. The CDR3 runs to 15 residues. For the CDR3, the DNA is TGCGCCAGCAGTTCCCGGACAGGGCAAAACACTGAAGCTTTCTTT. Translating gives CASSSRTGQNTEAFF.

J is TRBJ2-3 and V is TRBV2; D not resolved. Germline CDR1 reads SNHLY; CDR2 reads FYNNEI. V gave up 6 bases and J gave up 0 bases, with 16 bases separating them. This CDR3 contains 16 residues. CDR3 amino acids: CASRNKGWGSTDTQYF. The CDR3, as DNA: TGTGCCAGCAGGAACAAGGGTTGGGGTAGCACAGATACGCAGTATTTT. The full variable domain, rest sourced from reference TRBV2 and TRBJ2-3, is EPEVTQTPSHQVTQMGQEVILRCVPISNHLYFYWYRQILGQKVEFLVSFYNNEISEKSEIFDDQFSVERPDGSNFTLKIRSTKLEDSAMYFCASRNKGWGSTDTQYFGPGTRLTVL.

The V and J genes are TRBV14 and TRBJ1-1, with D uncertain. Germline CDR1 is SGHDN and CDR2 is FVKESK. The length of the CDR3 is 15 residues. Trimming removed 1 base at V and 4 bases at J, with 13 bases between. In nucleotides, the CDR3 is TGTGCCAGCAGCCAAGTTGTGGGGTATCCCACTGAAGCTTTCTTT. Encoded protein: CASSQVVGYPTEAFF.

CDR3 in amino acids: CASRVLAVSSYNEQFF. Here the CDR3 DNA reads TGTGCCAGCAGGGTACTAGCGGTGAGCTCCTACAATGAGCAGTTCTTC. This chain joins TRBV27 and TRBJ2-1, with 8 positions matching TRBD2. Germline lookup yields CDR1 MNHEY and CDR2 SMNVEV (reference sequence). J was trimmed by 0 bases and V by 6 bases; bases with no gene match: 7. The CDR3 is made up of 16 amino acids.

The V call is TRBV27, the J call TRBJ1-3; D perhaps matches TRBD1 (6 bases). The CDR3 has 16 amino acids. Germline CDR1 reads MNHEY; CDR2 reads SMNVEV (reference sequence). Between the trimmed V and J ends, which lost 4 bases and 4 bases, there was a span of 17 bases. This chain's CDR3 is CASSSTKQGYGNTIYF. The CDR3 DNA follows: TGTGCCAGCAGTTCGACCAAACAGGGATACGGAAACACCATATATTTT.

The gene calls are TRBV28 and TRBJ1-3, with D possibly TRBD1 on 5 matching bases. The V gene lost 3 bases and the J gene lost 0 bases, with 9 bases spanning the gap. This CDR3 comprises 15 residues. Germline assignment: CDR1 MDHEN and CDR2 SYDVKM. The CDR3 loop is CASSFDSNSGNTIYF. The CDR3, as DNA: TGTGCCAGCAGTTTCGACAGCAACTCTGGAAACACCATATATTTT.

The V gene is TRBV30, the J gene TRBJ1-5; D may be TRBD1 (5 bases). The CDR3 runs to 13 residues. Germline loops: CDR1 GTSNPN, CDR2 SVGIG (reference sequence). Deletions cut 2 bases from V and 7 bases from J, with 12 bases between. CDR3 sequence reads: CAWSNRGQQPQHF. CDR3 nucleotide sequence: TGTGCCTGGAGTAATAGGGGCCAACAGCCCCAGCATTTT.

This chain uses TRBV19 with TRBJ2-7; D perhaps matches TRBD1 (6 bases). V lost 9 bases to trimming and J lost 5 bases, with 17 bases between them. Per germline, CDR1 LNHDA and CDR2 SQIVND (reference sequence). The length of the CDR3 is 13 residues. CDR3 nucleotides: TGTGCCAGGGCCCAGGGGAAAGAGAACGAGCAGTACTTC. This sequence encodes CARAQGKENEQYF.

The chain has TRBV5-1 and TRBJ2-7, with 11 bases that match TRBD1. Germline V lookup: CDR1 SGHRS, CDR2 YFSETQ. This CDR3 comprises 15 residues. The V gene end was trimmed by 2 bases and the J gene end by 6 bases; junction bases not matched to a gene: 7. In nucleotides, the CDR3 is TGCGCCAGCAGCTTCTCGGGACAGGGGGTCTCCGAGCAGTACTTC. The encoded protein is CASSFSGQGVSEQYF.

The chain carries TRBV19 and TRBJ1-5, with D maybe TRBD1 (6 bases). Between the trimmed V and J ends, which lost 2 bases and 4 bases, there was a span of 9 bases. This CDR3 contains 14 residues. The germline CDR1 and CDR2 sequences are LNHDA and SQIVND (reference sequence). The CDR3 coding sequence is TGTGCCAGTAGTATAAGGACAGCTAATCAGCCCCAGCATTTT. Translation: CASSIRTANQPQHF. The full variable domain, in which reference TRBV19 and TRBJ1-5 provide the parts outside the CDR3, is DGGITQSPKYLFRKEGQNVTLSCEQNLNHDAMYWYRQDPGQGLRLIYYSQIVNDFQKGDIAEGYSVSREKKESFPLTVTSAQKNPTAFYLCASSIRTANQPQHFGDGTRLSIL.

V is TRBV6-5 and J is TRBJ2-1; TRBD2 agrees at 8 bases. Germline trimming cut 0 bases from V and 5 bases from J; bases unmatched to any gene: 3. This CDR3 is 15 amino acids long. Germline CDR1 is MNHEY and CDR2 is SVGAGI. The CDR3 loop is CASSYSAGGDNEQFF. CDR3 DNA sequence: TGTGCCAGCAGTTACTCGGCGGGGGGCGACAATGAGCAGTTCTTC.

The J gene is TRBJ2-7, the V gene TRBV6-5, with TRBD2 identical over 9 bases. Trimming cost V 5 bases and J 1 base; bases outside gene matches: 6. This CDR3 has 15 amino acids. The V gene's germline CDR1 is MNHEY and CDR2 SVGAGI. CDR3 amino acids: CASSLLAGASYEQYF. The CDR3 coding sequence is TGTGCCAGCAGTCTCTTAGCGGGGGCTTCCTACGAGCAGTACTTC.

In its sample, this clone was seen a few times. The V and J genes are TRBV5-4 and TRBJ2-2; tentatively, D is TRBD1 (6 bases). The CDR3 sequence is 16 residues long. V was cut by 0 bases and J by 5 bases, with 14 bases left in between. CDR1 SGHNT and CDR2 YYREEE come from the germline V gene (reference sequence). CDR3 nucleotides: TGTGCCAGCAGCTTGGAGGGGGTAGGAGAGACCGGGGAGCTGTTTTTT. Translated, it gives CASSLEGVGETGELFF.

There are a few counts of this clone. Other DNA sequences from this sample encode an identical CDR3 as well. This rearrangement joins TRBV2 to TRBJ1-1; no definite D call. The V gene's germline CDR1 is SNHLY and CDR2 FYNNEI. V dropped 0 bases and J dropped 0 bases, with 5 bases sitting between them. This CDR3 spans 14 amino acids. DNA of the CDR3: TGTGCCAGCAGTGAAGCACAAATGAACACTGAAGCTTTCTTT. This sequence encodes CASSEAQMNTEAFF.

The chain links TRBV7-9 to TRBJ2-7; the match to TRBD1 covers 9 bases. The CDR3 has 17 residues. J lost 5 bases, V lost 6 bases, and 17 bases had no gene match. Germline-derived CDR1 and CDR2 are SEHNR and FQNEAQ (reference sequence). CDR3 nucleotides: TGTGCCAGCAGGACAGACATCCCGGGACAGGGTTTCGACGAGCAGTACTTC. This codes for CASRTDIPGQGFDEQYF.

The chain couples TRBV5-6 to TRBJ1-4; 8 nucleotides line up with TRBD1. V was clipped by 0 bases and J by 0 bases; unmatched bases: 7. Germline V gene sequence: CDR1 SGHDT, CDR2 YYEEEE. There are 18 residues in the CDR3. The CDR3 DNA follows: TGTGCCAGCAGCTTGGCCGGGACAGGCGTTGCAACTAATGAAAAACTGTTTTTT. It codes for CASSLAGTGVATNEKLFF.

A single count supports this clone. The rearrangement links TRBV4-2 to TRBJ2-2; D uncertain. The CDR3 length is 16 residues. The V end lost 1 base, the J end lost 3 bases, and 12 bases lay between the germline ends. Germline values: CDR1 LGHNA, CDR2 YNFKEQ. CDR3 region: CASSQVSGRDTGELFF. Here the CDR3 DNA reads TGTGCCAGCAGCCAAGTGTCGGGCCGCGACACCGGGGAGCTGTTTTTT.

The rearrangement joins TRBV3-1 (or the pseudogene TRBV3-2) to TRBJ1-5, with 8 bases that match TRBD1. V shed 4 bases, J shed 6 bases, and the junction held 8 bases outside the gene matches. Germline values: CDR1 LGHDT, CDR2 YNNKEL (reference sequence). CDR3 length: 15 residues. DNA for the CDR3: TGTGCCAGCAGCCCGGGCCAGGGGGCCAGTCAGCCCCAGCATTTT. Its protein product is CASSPGQGASQPQHF.

V gene TRBV2 combines with J gene TRBJ1-4; unclear D gene. This CDR3 has 13 amino acids. Trimming left V 7 bases short and J 3 bases short, with 9 bases between. Per the germline V gene, CDR1 is SNHLY and CDR2 is FYNNEI. CDR3 bases: TGTGCCAGCACTGGCGGGGCTAATGAAAAACTGTTTTTT. Residues: CASTGGANEKLFF.

J is TRBJ1-5 and V is TRBV19; the D gene is possibly TRBD1 (5 bases). Trimming took off 1 base at V and 4 bases at J, with 5 bases between the two ends. CDR1 and CDR2 (germline): LNHDA, SQIVND (reference sequence). The CDR3 is 13 amino acids. CDR3 DNA: TGTGCCAGTAGTATAGGGGGGAATCAGCCCCAGCATTTT. Its protein is CASSIGGNQPQHF. The full variable domain, its missing parts supplied by reference TRBV19 and TRBJ1-5, is DGGITQSPKYLFRKEGQNVTLSCEQNLNHDAMYWYRQDPGQGLRLIYYSQIVNDFQKGDIAEGYSVSREKKESFPLTVTSAQKNPTAFYLCASSIGGNQPQHFGDGTRLSIL.

The chain employs TRBV30 and TRBJ1-5; 7 nucleotides align to TRBD1. CDR1 is GTSNPN and CDR2 is SVGIG in the germline V gene (reference sequence). This CDR3 contains 15 residues. Trimming took 4 bases from V and 5 from J; bases not matched to a gene: 11. CDR3 residues: CAWTPRGQGDQPQHF. The DNA of the CDR3 is TGTGCCTGGACGCCCCGCGGGCAGGGGGATCAGCCCCAGCATTTT.

This sequence joins TRBV2 and TRBJ2-1; 9 bases match TRBD1. The length of the CDR3 is 15 residues. Germline V gene sequence: CDR1 SNHLY, CDR2 FYNNEI. Trimming took 6 bases from V and 5 from J; bases not matched to a gene: 8. CDR3 sequence: CASRGWTGAHNEQFF. For the CDR3, the DNA is TGTGCCAGCAGGGGATGGACAGGGGCCCACAATGAGCAGTTCTTC.